This T cell receptor (beta chain) was identified in a study of blood T cell repertoires in COVID-19. The wider study: The cDNA or gDNA used as material had been derived from T cells, B-cell-depleted T cells, or PBMCs.

Data came from immunoSEQ multiplex PCR; TCRdb stores just in-frame clones and leaves some out. This sample has 45,000 to 65,000 clones; 85% to 90% occur once, and the top ten carry around 27%. CDR1 MNHEY and CDR2 SVGAGI come from the germline V gene. The CDR3 has 14 residues. Trimming at V came to 10 bases and at J to 9 bases, leaving 14 bases not matched to a gene. The chain employs TRBV6-5 and TRBJ2-1, with 8 positions matching TRBD2. The sequenced sample was peripheral blood. The receptor was isolated from a human donor in a cohort sampled during active COVID-19. The CDR3: CATSTSGATLEQFF. CDR3 DNA: TGTGCCACTTCCACTAGCGGAGCTACCCTTGAGCAGTTCTTC.